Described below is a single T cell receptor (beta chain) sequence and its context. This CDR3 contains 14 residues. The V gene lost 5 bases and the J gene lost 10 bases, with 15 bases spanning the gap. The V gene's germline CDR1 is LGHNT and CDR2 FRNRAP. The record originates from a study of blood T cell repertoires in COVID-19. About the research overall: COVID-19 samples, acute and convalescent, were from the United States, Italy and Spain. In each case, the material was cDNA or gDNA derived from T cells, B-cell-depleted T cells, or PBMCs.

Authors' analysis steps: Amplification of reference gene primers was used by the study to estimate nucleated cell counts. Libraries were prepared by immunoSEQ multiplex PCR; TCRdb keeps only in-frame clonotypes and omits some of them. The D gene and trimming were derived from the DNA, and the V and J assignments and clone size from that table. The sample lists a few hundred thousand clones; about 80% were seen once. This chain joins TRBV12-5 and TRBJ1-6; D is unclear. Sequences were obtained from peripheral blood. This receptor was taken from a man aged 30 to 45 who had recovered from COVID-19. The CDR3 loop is CASGPYVEGSPLHF. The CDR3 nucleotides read TGTGCTAGTGGTCCCTACGTCGAGGGATCACCCCTCCACTTT.